This TCR beta chain was recovered during a study of technical replicates of blood from a few donors. Trimming took 2 bases from V and 4 from J, leaving 9 bases between them. Germline assignment: CDR1 MDHEN and CDR2 SYDVKM. The CDR3 consists of 14 residues. Generated by immunoSEQ multiplex PCR, the TCRdb table keeps only in-frame clones and is missing some. The table lists roughly 93,000 clones, 95% of them singletons. The TCR was taken from a human donor in good health. This sequence joins TRBV28 and TRBJ2-4, with D tentatively TRBD1 (5 bases). Source material: T cells isolated from PBMCs. The CDR3 sequence: CASSLIYRKNIQYF. Written as DNA, the CDR3 is TGTGCCAGCAGTTTAATATACAGGAAAAACATTCAGTACTTC.